Below, 22 T cell receptor beta chains from the same sample are listed, as sequenced in a study of blood T cell repertoires in COVID-19. The protocol was immunoSEQ multiplex PCR, while the TCRdb copy is restricted to in-frame clones and leaves out a portion. The profile shows 200,000 to 250,000 clones, approximately 86% of them singletons. Sequences were obtained from peripheral blood. These receptors all stem from an elderly man with acute or convalescent COVID-19.

The chain is built from TRBV28 and TRBJ2-3, with 9 nucleotides matching TRBD1. The junction had 7 bases not matched to a gene; V was cut back by 5 bases and J by 1 base. This CDR3 region has 16 residues. The germline gives CDR1 MDHEN, CDR2 SYDVKM. The DNA for the CDR3 is TGTGCCAGCAGTCGACGGACAGGGGTTGGCACAGATACGCAGTATTTT. Encoded protein: CASSRRTGVGTDTQYF.

CDR3 sequence: CATSDSGVNYGYTF. As DNA, the CDR3 is TGTGCCACCAGTGATTCAGGGGTGAACTATGGCTACACCTTC. The chain has TRBV24-1 and TRBJ1-2, with TRBD1 as a possible D gene (6 bases). This CDR3 is 14 amino acids long. CDR1 and CDR2 from the germline V gene are KGHDR and SFDVKD. Trimming left V 2 bases short and J 2 bases short, with 8 bases between.

This sequence joins TRBV18 and TRBJ2-1; possibly TRBD2 for D (7 bases). Trimming stripped 3 bases from V and 8 bases from J, with 17 bases between. This CDR3 spans 15 amino acids. Looked up from germline, CDR1 is KGHSH and CDR2 is LQKENI. CDR3 sequence reads: CASSPLGGATDEQFF. The CDR3 bases are TGTGCCAGCTCACCCCTGGGGGGGGCCACCGATGAGCAGTTCTTC.

This chain uses TRBV6-6 with TRBJ2-4; D gene unclear. The CDR3 totals 12 residues. Trimming pared 5 bases from V and 6 bases from J, leaving 8 bases between. From germline, CDR1 is MNHNY and CDR2 SVGAGI (reference sequence). For the CDR3, the DNA is TGTGCCAGCAGTCCGGGTGCAAACATTCAGTACTTC. Translating it yields CASSPGANIQYF.

Details on this clone: Other DNA sequences in this specimen translate into the identical CDR3. The chain recombines TRBV7-9 with TRBJ1-1; D is unresolved. There are 13 residues in the CDR3. The V end was cut by 1 base, the J end by 1 base, with 4 bases between. The germline CDR1 and CDR2 sequences are SEHNR and FQNEAQ (reference sequence). The DNA of the CDR3 is TGTGCCAGCAGCTTAGACAGGAACACTGAAGCTTTCTTT. Protein sequence: CASSLDRNTEAFF.

The V and J genes are TRBV9 and TRBJ2-6; D is perhaps TRBD1 (5 bases). The CDR3 spans 17 residues. Trimming removed 0 bases from V and 0 bases from J, with 10 bases in between. From germline, CDR1 is SGDLS and CDR2 YYNGEE. The DNA for the CDR3 is TGTGCCAGCAGCGTAGGCAGGGCCAGCTCTGGGGCCAACGTCCTGACTTTC. This translates into CASSVGRASSGANVLTF.

The V and J genes are TRBV9 and TRBJ2-3, with 9 bases fitting TRBD2. This CDR3 has 16 residues. V shed 0 bases and J 4 bases; nucleotides not matched to a gene: 6. The germline gives CDR1 SGDLS, CDR2 YYNGEE. The CDR3: CASSVGGSGGADTQYF. The CDR3 nucleotides read TGTGCCAGCAGCGTAGGTGGTAGCGGGGGAGCAGATACGCAGTATTTT.

J is TRBJ1-1 and V is TRBV19, with D perhaps matching TRBD1 (5 bases). V was shortened by 4 bases and J by 1 base, with 7 bases between the two germline ends. The CDR3 contains 13 residues. CDR1 and CDR2 (germline): LNHDA, SQIVND (reference sequence). The CDR3 DNA sequence: TGTGCCAGTAGTAGGCAGGGGAACACTGAAGCTTTCTTT. Encoded protein: CASSRQGNTEAFF.

The gene calls are TRBV5-6 and TRBJ1-1; 7 bases line up with TRBD1. CDR1 SGHDT and CDR2 YYEEEE come from the germline V gene. There are 14 residues in the CDR3. The ends lost 1 base at V and 6 bases at J; junction bases unmatched: 6. The DNA of the CDR3 is TGTGCCAGCAGCTTGTGGGGCAGGGGGGCTGAAGCTTTCTTT. The encoded protein is CASSLWGRGAEAFF.

DNA for the CDR3: TGTGCCAGCAGTCCCGACTTTCGCGAGCAGTACTTC. Protein product: CASSPDFREQYF. The chain couples TRBV6-5 to TRBJ2-7; D is unclear. The CDR3 sequence is 12 residues long. CDR1 and CDR2 (germline): MNHEY, SVGAGI. V lost 5 bases and J 6 bases, leaving 11 bases between the germline ends.

The chain carries TRBV6-6 and TRBJ1-1, with TRBD1 matching 7 bases. V was clipped by 8 bases and J by 6 bases; unmatched bases: 9. Per germline, CDR1 MNHNY and CDR2 SVGAGI (reference sequence). The CDR3 consists of 13 residues. The CDR3 protein is CASLRGPDAEAFF. For the CDR3, the DNA is TGTGCCAGCCTTAGGGGGCCAGACGCTGAAGCTTTCTTT.

The chain joins TRBV6-6 to TRBJ2-3; 10 bases match TRBD2. V shed 6 bases and J 4 bases; nucleotides not matched to a gene: 7. The CDR3 sequence is 15 residues long. Germline-derived CDR1 and CDR2 are MNHNY and SVGAGI (reference sequence). CDR3 residues: CASRPSGSMADTQYF. The CDR3 bases are TGTGCCAGCAGGCCTAGCGGGAGTATGGCAGATACGCAGTATTTT.

The CDR3 region is CASSEGTGFGNTIYF. The CDR3 DNA is TGTGCCAGCAGTGAAGGGACAGGGTTTGGAAACACCATATATTTT. This rearrangement joins TRBV7-9 to TRBJ1-3; 9 positions agree with TRBD1. The CDR3 is 15 amino acids. V shed 6 bases, J shed 3 bases, and the junction held 6 bases outside the gene matches. The germline gives CDR1 SEHNR, CDR2 FQNEAQ (reference sequence).

The V gene is TRBV5-1, the J gene TRBJ2-3; 8 bases fit TRBD1. This CDR3 region has 17 residues. Germline-derived CDR1 and CDR2 are SGHRS and YFSETQ. V was clipped by 0 bases and J by 2 bases; unmatched bases: 8. The CDR3 loop reads CASSLVRTGTYTDTQYF. DNA for the CDR3: TGCGCCAGCAGCTTGGTCCGGACAGGGACATACACAGATACGCAGTATTTT.

V gene TRBV7-8 combines with J gene TRBJ2-2; D possibly corresponds to TRBD2 (7 bases). The CDR3 covers 15 residues. Germline V CDR1 and CDR2: SGHVS, FQNEAQ. Trimming removed 7 bases at V and 7 bases at J, with 19 bases between. CDR3 sequence reads: CASTLGGPQGGELFF. The CDR3 coding sequence is TGTGCCAGCACCCTGGGGGGGCCTCAAGGCGGGGAGCTGTTTTTT. The complete variable domain, with remaining parts taken from reference TRBV7-8 and TRBJ2-2, reads GAGVSQSPRYKVAKRGQDVALRCDPISGHVSLFWYQQALGQGPEFLTYFQNEAQLDKSGLPSDRFFAERPEGSVSTLKIQRTQQEDSAVYLCASTLGGPQGGELFFGEGSRLTVL.

The chain carries TRBV28 and TRBJ1-6; TRBD1 aligns across 8 bases. The CDR3 is made up of 15 amino acids. CDR1 and CDR2 (germline): MDHEN, SYDVKM. The V and J ends lost 5 bases and 5 bases, in that order; junction bases with no gene match: 5. CDR3 nucleotide sequence: TGTGCCAGCAGTCCTTCCAGGGGGCATAATTCACCCCTCCACTTT. Translation gives CASSPSRGHNSPLHF.

The chain employs TRBV6-6 and TRBJ1-1; tentative D call: TRBD1 (5 bases). Trimming took 6 bases from V and 8 from J, leaving 13 bases between them. Per germline, CDR1 MNHNY and CDR2 SVGAGI (reference sequence). The CDR3 totals 12 residues. This chain's CDR3 is CASSPTTAEAFF. Here the CDR3 DNA reads TGTGCCAGCAGCCCGACGACAGCAGAAGCTTTCTTT.

In DNA, the CDR3 is TGTGCCAGCAGCTCCGACGGGACAGGGGGCACTGAAGCTTTCTTT. It specifies CASSSDGTGGTEAFF. The rearrangement uses TRBV7-2 and TRBJ1-1, with 11 positions matching TRBD1. The trim removed 4 bases at V and 4 bases at J, leaving 5 bases unmatched. This CDR3 spans 15 amino acids. CDR1 is SGHTA and CDR2 is FQGNSA in the germline V gene.

V gene TRBV7-9 combines with J gene TRBJ2-3; 8 positions match TRBD2. V was pared by 2 bases and J by 2 bases, with 12 bases of the junction left unmatched. Germline V CDR1 and CDR2: SEHNR, FQNEAQ (reference sequence). This CDR3 spans 18 amino acids. Here the CDR3 reads CASSLRFSLAGLTDTQYF. In DNA, the CDR3 is TGTGCCAGCAGCTTAAGGTTCTCGCTAGCGGGCCTCACAGATACGCAGTATTTT.

The V call is TRBV7-2, the J call TRBJ2-3; the D gene is possibly TRBD1 (5 bases). Germline lookup yields CDR1 SGHTA and CDR2 FQGNSA. The CDR3 runs 13 residues. V gave up 2 bases and J gave up 5 bases, with 8 bases separating them. For the CDR3, the DNA is TGTGCCAGCAGCTTAACCCAGGGAGATACGCAGTATTTT. It specifies CASSLTQGDTQYF.

The genes are TRBV5-4 and TRBJ2-1; 10 bases agree with TRBD1. CDR3 length equals 15 residues. Per the germline V gene, CDR1 is SGHNT and CDR2 is YYREEE (reference sequence). After removal of 3 bases from V and 9 bases from J, the junction contained 9 bases not matched to a gene. DNA for the CDR3: TGTGCCAGCAGCTATGGGGGGGACAGGGGAGGTGAGCAGTTCTTC. Translated: CASSYGGDRGGEQFF. Combining the CDR3 with reference TRBV5-4 and TRBJ2-1 gives the whole variable domain ETGVTQSPTHLIKTRGQQVTLRCSSQSGHNTVSWYQQALGQGPQFIFQYYREEENGRGNFPPRFSGLQFPNYSSELNVNALELDDSALYLCASSYGGDRGGEQFFGPGTRLTVL.

The chain carries TRBV29-1 and TRBJ2-7; the D is unclear. The CDR3 is made up of 12 amino acids. V was cut by 4 bases and J by 7 bases, with 14 bases left in between. Germline loops: CDR1 SQVTM, CDR2 ANQGSEA. The CDR3 reads CSVVNSRWEQYF. The CDR3 DNA reads as TGCAGCGTTGTCAACAGCCGTTGGGAGCAGTACTTC.